These 17 T cell receptor beta chains originate from one sample sequenced in a study of T cell responses to AZD1222 COVID-19 vaccine. Assay used: immunoSEQ multiplex PCR; TCRdb lists only in-frame clones, some missing. The table lists 90,000 to 110,000 clones, about nine tenths of them singletons, with roughly 6.9% in the top ten. Material: peripheral blood, obtained on day 0 of AZD1222 vaccination. Source of these receptors: an adult in good health.

This sequence joins TRBV6-6 and TRBJ1-1; D not certain. Trimming cost V 5 bases and J 4 bases, with 17 bases left between them. The CDR3 is 15 residues long. Germline-derived CDR1 and CDR2 are MNHNY and SVGAGI (reference sequence). CDR3: CASSDHREGGTEAFF. The CDR3 DNA sequence: TGTGCCAGCAGTGACCACCGGGAAGGCGGCACTGAAGCTTTCTTT.

This chain links TRBV6-5 with TRBJ1-5; TRBD1 agrees at 8 bases. Unmatched junction bases numbered 7, after V lost 5 bases and J lost 7 bases. Germline V gene data show CDR1 as MNHEY and CDR2 as SVGAGI. The CDR3 totals 14 residues. The CDR3 reads CASSRTGLYQPQHF. The CDR3 DNA reads as TGTGCCAGCAGTCGGACAGGGCTTTACCAGCCCCAGCATTTT.

The V gene is TRBV6-5, the J gene TRBJ1-5; possibly TRBD1 for D (6 bases). This CDR3 has 15 amino acids. The V end lost 2 bases, the J end lost 3 bases, and 11 bases lay between the germline ends. Germline loops: CDR1 MNHEY, CDR2 SVGAGI. The CDR3 sequence is CASSYGGHPNQPQHF. DNA for the CDR3: TGTGCCAGCAGTTACGGGGGACACCCCAATCAGCCCCAGCATTTT.

The chain combines TRBV7-9 with TRBJ1-1; unclear D gene. V lost 2 bases and J 0 bases, leaving 7 bases between the germline ends. From germline, CDR1 is SEHNR and CDR2 FQNEAQ (reference sequence). The CDR3 totals 14 residues. Here the CDR3 DNA reads TGTGCCAGCAGCTTATACATTCTGAACACTGAAGCTTTCTTT. Its protein is CASSLYILNTEAFF.

The V and J genes are TRBV19 and TRBJ2-7; D could derive from TRBD1 or TRBD2 (6 bases each). The germline CDR1 and CDR2 sequences are LNHDA and SQIVND (reference sequence). The CDR3 runs 14 residues. Deletions cut 3 bases from V and 0 bases from J, with 9 bases between. The CDR3 sequence is CASSMPGASYEQYF. CDR3 DNA: TGTGCCAGTAGTATGCCGGGGGCCTCCTACGAGCAGTACTTC.

The J gene is TRBJ1-5, the V gene TRBV5-5; weak D call: TRBD1 (6 bases). Germline CDR1 is SGHKS and CDR2 is YYEKEE (reference sequence). This CDR3 comprises 15 residues. V dropped 4 bases and J dropped 6 bases, with 17 bases sitting between them. The CDR3 is CASSQDRPLGQPQHF. CDR3 nucleotide sequence: TGTGCCAGCAGCCAAGACAGGCCGTTAGGTCAGCCCCAGCATTTT.

V gene TRBV29-1 combines with J gene TRBJ2-5, with TRBD1 as a possible D gene (5 bases). Trimming removed 0 bases at V and 1 base at J, with 9 bases between. The V gene's germline CDR1 is SQVTM and CDR2 ANQGSEA. This CDR3 has 14 amino acids. The CDR3 DNA reads TGCAGCGTTGAAGATTCAGGGCCCCAAGAGACCCAGTACTTC. It is translated as CSVEDSGPQETQYF. Using reference TRBV29-1 and TRBJ2-5 for the parts outside the CDR3, the full variable domain is SAVISQKPSRDICQRGTSLTIQCQVDSQVTMMFWYRQQPGQSLTLIATANQGSEATYESGFVIDKFPISRPNLTFSTLTVSNMSPEDSSIYLCSVEDSGPQETQYFGPGTRLLVL.

The chain combines TRBV2 with TRBJ2-5; D is unclear. Germline CDR1 and CDR2: SNHLY and FYNNEI. This CDR3 is built from 13 residues. V lost 7 bases, J lost 1 base, and 10 bases lay in between. CDR3 amino acids: CASTLERQETQYF. CDR3 nucleotides: TGTGCCAGCACCTTGGAGCGCCAAGAGACCCAGTACTTC. The full variable domain, rest sourced from reference TRBV2 and TRBJ2-5, is EPEVTQTPSHQVTQMGQEVILRCVPISNHLYFYWYRQILGQKVEFLVSFYNNEISEKSEIFDDQFSVERPDGSNFTLKIRSTKLEDSAMYFCASTLERQETQYFGPGTRLLVL.

This sequence joins TRBV5-1 and TRBJ2-3; the D is unclear. Germline V gives CDR1 SGHRS, CDR2 YFSETQ. V dropped 3 bases and J dropped 2 bases, with 10 bases sitting between them. This CDR3 region has 14 residues. The CDR3 loop is CASSSSQTTDTQYF. The CDR3 DNA reads as TGCGCCAGCAGCTCCTCTCAGACCACAGATACGCAGTATTTT. Using reference TRBV5-1 and TRBJ2-3 for the parts outside the CDR3, the full variable domain is KAGVTQTPRYLIKTRGQQVTLSCSPISGHRSVSWYQQTPGQGLQFLFEYFSETQRNKGNFPGRFSGRQFSNSRSEMNVSTLELGDSALYLCASSSSQTTDTQYFGPGTRLTVL.

The rearrangement links TRBV19 to TRBJ1-5, with 7 bases matching TRBD1. J lost 7 bases, V lost 9 bases, and 12 bases had no gene match. The CDR3 contains 14 residues. Germline V gene lookup returns CDR1 LNHDA and CDR2 SQIVND (reference sequence). The DNA of the CDR3 is TGTGCCAGCTGTGACAGGGAAAGAGGACAGCCCCAGCATTTT. Its protein product is CASCDRERGQPQHF.

The chain recombines TRBV20-1 with TRBJ1-1; no clear D gene. The germline V gene has CDR1 DFQATT and CDR2 SNEGSKA (reference sequence). The CDR3 length is 10 residues. Between the trimmed V and J ends, which lost 5 bases and 4 bases, there was a span of 5 bases. CDR3 region: CSAFVTEAFF. As DNA, the CDR3 is TGCAGTGCTTTTGTCACTGAAGCTTTCTTT.

The gene calls are TRBV29-1 and TRBJ2-3; D gene ambiguous. Per the germline V gene, CDR1 is SQVTM and CDR2 is ANQGSEA. V was pared by 6 bases and J by 0 bases, with 4 bases between. There are 11 residues in the CDR3. CDR3 in amino acids: CSVTSTDTQYF. CDR3 nucleotides: TGCAGCGTGACTAGCACAGATACGCAGTATTTT.

The genes are TRBV7-2 and TRBJ2-1; maybe TRBD2 (5 bases). The germline CDR1 and CDR2 sequences are SGHTA and FQGNSA. V lost 1 base, J lost 7 bases, and 14 bases lay in between. CDR3 size: 15 residues. The CDR3 is CASSLVMRLANEQFF. For the CDR3, the DNA is TGTGCCAGCAGCTTAGTGATGCGGCTAGCAAATGAGCAGTTCTTC.

The chain couples TRBV18 to TRBJ1-3; D might be TRBD1 (6 bases). This CDR3 region has 16 residues. Germline V gene sequence: CDR1 KGHSH, CDR2 LQKENI. The V gene lost 0 bases and the J gene lost 2 bases, with 11 bases spanning the gap. The CDR3 region is CASSPPLTGPGNTIYF. The CDR3 bases are TGTGCCAGCTCACCACCCCTAACAGGGCCTGGAAACACCATATATTTT.

J is TRBJ2-1 and V is TRBV11-1, with D possibly being TRBD2 (7 bases). There are 15 residues in the CDR3. Trimming took off 5 bases at V and 6 bases at J, with 17 bases between the two ends. Germline CDR1 reads SGHAT; CDR2 reads FQDESV (reference sequence). The CDR3 protein is CASSLRRGAINEQFF. In nucleotides, the CDR3 is TGTGCCAGCAGCCTTAGACGGGGGGCGATCAATGAGCAGTTCTTC. The full variable domain, in which reference TRBV11-1 and TRBJ2-1 provide the parts outside the CDR3, is EAEVAQSPRYKITEKSQAVAFWCDPISGHATLYWYRQILGQGPELLVQFQDESVVDDSQLPKDRFSAERLKGVDSTLKIQPAELGDSAMYLCASSLRRGAINEQFFGPGTRLTVL.

This chain uses TRBV5-1 with TRBJ2-2, with D possibly matching TRBD1 (6 bases). Trimming removed 3 bases at V and 2 bases at J, with 14 bases between. Germline lookup yields CDR1 SGHRS and CDR2 YFSETQ. The CDR3 has 16 residues. The CDR3 protein is CASSWDTPSNTGELFF. The CDR3 DNA follows: TGCGCCAGCAGCTGGGACACCCCGAGCAACACCGGGGAGCTGTTTTTT.

The chain carries TRBV5-1 and TRBJ1-5, with unresolved D. The CDR3 is 15 residues long. CDR1 and CDR2 (germline): SGHRS, YFSETQ. Trimming removed 1 base from V and 0 bases from J, with 8 bases in between. The CDR3 sequence: CASSLYVVSNQPQHF. In DNA, the CDR3 is TGCGCCAGCAGCTTGTACGTCGTTAGCAATCAGCCCCAGCATTTT. Full variable domain (remainder filled in from reference TRBV5-1 and TRBJ1-5): KAGVTQTPRYLIKTRGQQVTLSCSPISGHRSVSWYQQTPGQGLQFLFEYFSETQRNKGNFPGRFSGRQFSNSRSEMNVSTLELGDSALYLCASSLYVVSNQPQHFGDGTRLSIL.